The 5 T cell receptor beta chains reported below all come from one sample, sequenced in a study of regulatory and conventional T cells in RAG deficiency. Conventional CD4+ T cells were sorted from blood as CD25-low CD127-high cells. Profiled with immunoSEQ multiplex PCR; TCRdb holds only in-frame clones, not every one. The sample holds roughly 45,000 clones, 85% to 90% seen once. The sample was also linked to a second study, of regulatory T cells. That source reports: The PCR used 52 TRBV and 13 TRBJ primers.

The specimen was CD4+ effector T cells sorted from blood. The receptors were sampled from a human donor in good health.

The rearrangement joins TRBV5-5 to TRBJ1-2; tentative D call: TRBD1 (5 bases). Trimming took 3 bases from V and 4 from J, leaving 19 bases between them. Germline assignment: CDR1 SGHKS and CDR2 YYEKEE (reference sequence). CDR3 length: 16 residues. CDR3: CASSWRDGEPGYGYTF. The CDR3 bases are TGTGCCAGCAGCTGGCGGGACGGCGAACCTGGCTATGGCTACACCTTC.

This clone occurred once. The V and J genes are TRBV5-4 and TRBJ2-1, with 8 positions matching TRBD1. This CDR3 is built from 17 residues. CDR1 and CDR2 from the germline V gene are SGHNT and YYREEE (reference sequence). The trim removed 2 bases at V and 9 bases at J, leaving 16 bases unmatched. CDR3 protein: CASSLAAGGAKEGEQFF. CDR3 coding DNA: TGTGCCAGCAGCTTAGCGGCAGGGGGCGCGAAGGAGGGTGAGCAGTTCTTC.

The V and J genes are TRBV4-1 and TRBJ1-6; D may be TRBD1 (5 bases). The CDR3 consists of 15 residues. V was shortened by 0 bases and J by 15 bases, with 18 bases between the two germline ends. CDR1 is MGHRA, CDR2 YSYEKL, per germline. The CDR3 DNA is TGCGCCAGCAGCCAAGAGGAACCGCCCGGGGCGTTCCTCCACTTT. Residues: CASSQEEPPGAFLHF.

The V and J genes are TRBV6-1 and TRBJ2-2; 7 nucleotides line up with TRBD1. This CDR3 contains 14 residues. The ends lost 0 bases at V and 6 bases at J; junction bases unmatched: 1. CDR1 and CDR2 (germline): MNHNS, SASEGT. The CDR3, as DNA: TGTGCCAGCAGTGAAGCAGGGGGCCCCGGGGAGCTGTTTTTT. The encoded protein is CASSEAGGPGELFF.

The chain is built from TRBV11-2 and TRBJ2-2; D ambiguous. V dropped 6 bases and J dropped 7 bases, with 12 bases sitting between them. The germline V gene has CDR1 SGHAT and CDR2 FQNNGV. The CDR3 is made up of 13 amino acids. CDR3 coding DNA: TGTGCCAGCAGGATAGGTATCATCGGGGAGCTGTTTTTT. Translated, it gives CASRIGIIGELFF. The complete variable domain, with remaining parts taken from reference TRBV11-2 and TRBJ2-2, reads EAGVAQSPRYKIIEKRQSVAFWCNPISGHATLYWYQQILGQGPKLLIQFQNNGVVDDSQLPKDRFSAERLKGVDSTLKIQPAKLEDSAVYLCASRIGIIGELFFGEGSRLTVL.